A single sample gave rise to the 7 T cell receptor beta chains below, sequenced in a study of spatial heterogeneity in lung cancer. Study results and limitations: The study found that expanded intratumoral alpha and beta TCR counts tracked tumor mutation counts.

Time point meaning: sample taken at primary tumor resection. TCRdb reprocessed the 5' RACE reads with MiXCR, giving one entry per CDR3 protein. The data show about 3,800 distinct CDR3 sequences, roughly a third seen once. No antigens are known for them. The sample was lung tumor tissue, taken at surgery. The source is a male donor with early-stage non-small cell lung cancer.

A single count supports this clonotype. In nucleotides, the CDR3 is TGTGCCAGCAGTTTTGGGCTAGCGGGGACGAACACCGGGGAGCTGTTTTTT. Protein: CASSFGLAGTNTGELFF. This rearrangement joins TRBV27 to TRBJ2-2; 9 bases fit TRBD2. This CDR3 is 17 amino acids long. V lost 3 bases to trimming and J lost 0 bases; unmatched junction nucleotides: 5. In germline, CDR1 is MNHEY, CDR2 SMNVEV (reference sequence).

The chain recombines TRBV19 with TRBJ1-1; D perhaps matches TRBD1 (6 bases). CDR1 and CDR2 from the germline V gene are LNHDA and SQIVND (reference sequence). The CDR3 has 16 residues. V shed 4 bases and J shed 8 bases, with 23 bases lying between them. DNA of the CDR3: TGTGCCAGTAGTAGTCCGCTTGAAGGCAGGGGCAACGAAGCTTTCTTT. Translation gives CASSSPLEGRGNEAFF.

This sequence joins TRBV12-3 or TRBV12-4 and TRBJ2-2, with unresolved D. CDR3 length: 14 amino acids. The V end was cut by 5 bases, the J end by 2 bases, with 9 bases between. CDR3 nucleotide sequence: TGTGCCAGCAGTCCCCAAAGAAACACCGGGGAGCTGTTTTTT. Protein product: CASSPQRNTGELFF.

The rearrangement uses TRBV19 and TRBJ2-4; perhaps TRBD1 as D (6 bases). CDR1 and CDR2 (germline): LNHDA, SQIVND (reference sequence). The CDR3 loop spans 14 amino acids. V gave up 6 bases and J gave up 5 bases, with 14 bases separating them. The CDR3 DNA follows: TGTGCCAGTAGCAATCCGGGACATCAAAACATTCAGTACTTC. Translating it yields CASSNPGHQNIQYF.

CDR3 sequence (DNA): TGTGCCAGTAGTAGGGCAGGACCCACAGATACGCAGTATTTT. It is translated as CASSRAGPTDTQYF. This sequence joins TRBV19 and TRBJ2-3; D remains ambiguous. There are 14 residues in the CDR3. Germline CDR1 is LNHDA and CDR2 is SQIVND (reference sequence). The germline V and J ends were trimmed by 4 bases and 2 bases, with 10 bases remaining between them.

This clonotype was observed once. V gene TRBV12-3 or TRBV12-4 combines with J gene TRBJ2-1, with D unresolved. The CDR3 sequence is 13 residues long. Between the trimmed V and J ends, which lost 1 base and 5 bases, there was a span of 6 bases. CDR3 amino acids: CASSLGIDNEQFF. The CDR3 DNA is TGTGCCAGCAGTTTAGGAATTGACAATGAGCAGTTCTTC.

This clonotype is medium-sized. The chain has TRBV7-8 and TRBJ2-1; TRBD2 agrees at 8 bases. This CDR3 region has 16 residues. Germline assignment: CDR1 SGHVS and CDR2 FQNEAQ. The J segment lost 3 bases and the V segment lost 7 bases, leaving 11 bases of the junction unmatched. Here the CDR3 DNA reads TGTGCCAGCACCACAACGGGACTAGGGAACTACAATGAGCAGTTCTTC. The encoded protein is CASTTTGLGNYNEQFF.